This T cell receptor (beta chain) was found in a study of Graves' ophthalmopathy and Graves' hyperthyroidism. The TCR beta CDR3 regions underwent amplification from RNA transcripts. HTBI primers were employed in first-round RT-PCR, then a second-round multiplex PCR followed. TCRdb analysed the multiplex PCR reads with MiXCR anew, one entry per CDR3 protein. The sample lists hundreds of thousands of distinct CDR3 sequences, 20% to 25% occurring once. The CDR3 is 11 amino acids. Per the germline V gene, CDR1 is MNHNS and CDR2 is SASEGT. V lost 6 bases to trimming and J lost 11 bases; unmatched junction nucleotides: 5. The study's findings and limits: Ophthalmopathy versus stable hyperthyroidism: 13-signature model gave roughly 88% sensitivity, 75% to 82% specificity.

This clonotype was detected many times. Its antigen is undetermined. Hyperthyroidism in these 18- to 65-year-old patients was newly diagnosed, lasting under 2 months. A diagnosis was made from clinical symptoms together with serum thyroxine, TRAb, thyroid ultrasound and orbital computed tomography. The sequence derives from a woman aged 18-29 years with stable Graves' hyperthyroidism. Some clones in this sample may be carry-over from other donors' samples. The sample consisted of peripheral blood. The V and J genes are TRBV6-1 and TRBJ1-1; 8 bases are shared with TRBD1. Here the CDR3 DNA reads TGTGCCAGCAGCTCCGGGACAGGTGCTTTCTTT. Translated, it gives CASSSGTGAFF.